These 25 T cell receptor beta chains were sequenced from one sample in a study of T cell repertoires in cytomegalovirus infection (dated by TCRdb to between 2018 and 2020). This sample was sequenced with an Illumina HiSeq 1500. TCRdb reprocessed the public reads (quality trimming at Q25 with fastp, clone calling with MiXCR) and kept in-frame beta chains. Rows merge per CDR3 protein into single entries with the most common DNA and genes. Within this sample are 490,000 or so distinct CDR3 sequences, with around 11% of them counted one time only. 10% to 13% of the sample lies in the top ten. The sequenced material came from PBMCs. The receptors here all came from a human donor in good health (CMV status not recorded). Some clones in this sample may be carry-over from other donors' samples.

This clonotype was seen ten or more times. The genes are TRBV20-1 and TRBJ2-7; 7 bases match TRBD1. The J segment lost 5 bases and the V segment lost 3 bases, leaving 10 bases of the junction unmatched. This CDR3 contains 14 residues. CDR1 and CDR2 from the germline V gene are DFQATT and SNEGSKA (reference sequence). CDR3: CSARTGWASNEQYF. The CDR3 region has the DNA TGCAGTGCTAGGACAGGGTGGGCGTCAAACGAGCAGTACTTC.

This clonotype was seen many times. The chain combines TRBV11-2 with TRBJ2-5; D is possibly TRBD2 (6 bases). The germline V gene encodes CDR1 SGHAT and CDR2 FQNNGV. Trimming left V 3 bases short and J 5 bases short, with 10 bases between. CDR3 length: 13 residues. CDR3 DNA: TGTGCCAGCAGCTTTGGGGGGATCGAGACCCAGTACTTC. Its translation: CASSFGGIETQYF.

The table lists this clonotype with a few counts. The chain carries TRBV20-1 and TRBJ1-2; D is possibly TRBD1 (5 bases). V dropped 3 bases and J dropped 4 bases, with 9 bases sitting between them. This CDR3 comprises 12 residues. Germline V gene data show CDR1 as DFQATT and CDR2 as SNEGSKA (reference sequence). The CDR3 protein is CSASQGSYGYTF. The DNA of the CDR3 is TGCAGTGCTAGCCAGGGAAGCTATGGCTACACCTTC.

The rearrangement joins TRBV12-3 or TRBV12-4 to TRBJ1-2, with D hard to call. CDR3 length: 15 residues. V was shortened by 1 base and J by 4 bases, with 13 bases between the two germline ends. Written as DNA, the CDR3 is TGTGCCAGCAGTTTAGGGACGGCGTCAACCTATGGCTACACCTTC. Residues: CASSLGTASTYGYTF.

This clonotype was counted at least ten times. The CDR3 region has the DNA TGTGCCACTGCGCTAGGACAGGGGACCCAAGAGACCCAGTACTTC. This codes for CATALGQGTQETQYF. The chain couples TRBV5-4 to TRBJ2-5; TRBD1 aligns across 9 bases. The CDR3 sequence is 15 residues long. CDR1 is SGHNT and CDR2 is YYREEE in the germline V gene (reference sequence). J was trimmed by 1 base and V by 9 bases; bases with no gene match: 10.

This clonotype was observed many times. The gene calls are TRBV2 and TRBJ2-4; D possibly corresponds to TRBD2 (7 bases). Germline values: CDR1 SNHLY, CDR2 FYNNEI. The CDR3 is made up of 18 amino acids. Trimming removed 0 bases at V and 1 base at J, with 16 bases between. The CDR3 loop is CASSEARGGGPAKNIQYF. CDR3 in DNA: TGTGCCAGCAGTGAAGCGCGGGGCGGGGGCCCTGCCAAAAACATTCAGTACTTC.

The table lists this clonotype with many counts. The V call is TRBV12-3 or TRBV12-4, the J call TRBJ2-3; tentative D call: TRBD2 (5 bases). Trimming cost V 1 base and J 15 bases, with 14 bases left between them. The CDR3 totals 12 residues. CDR3 in amino acids: CASSLGTRPNYF. CDR3 sequence (DNA): TGTGCCAGCAGTTTAGGAACTAGGCCTAATTATTTT.

This clonotype was seen many times. The J gene is TRBJ1-2, the V gene TRBV12-3 or TRBV12-4; D possibly corresponds to TRBD1 (5 bases). The CDR3 length is 12 residues. Between the trimmed V and J ends, which lost 6 bases and 12 bases, there was a span of 17 bases. CDR3 DNA sequence: TGTGCCAGCAGGGGGGGGATTCTCCGGGACACCTTC. Translated: CASRGGILRDTF.

In its sample, this clonotype was seen many times. The chain employs TRBV28 and TRBJ2-3; 9 bases align to TRBD2. Germline V gives CDR1 MDHEN, CDR2 SYDVKM. The CDR3 has 16 amino acids. V dropped 3 bases and J dropped 4; count of bases not matched to a gene: 8. The chain's CDR3 is CASSLSGLAGADTQYF. As DNA, the CDR3 is TGTGCCAGCAGTTTGTCGGGACTAGCAGGGGCAGATACGCAGTATTTT.

This clonotype was counted many times. This chain links TRBV28 with TRBJ2-1; 9 bases fit TRBD2. This CDR3 spans 17 amino acids. Unmatched junction bases numbered 15, after V lost 5 bases and J lost 7 bases. Germline V gene sequence: CDR1 MDHEN, CDR2 SYDVKM. The CDR3 spells CASSPTEAGGPRNEQFF. CDR3 coding DNA: TGTGCCAGCAGTCCCACAGAGGCGGGAGGGCCTCGGAATGAGCAGTTCTTC.

V gene TRBV5-6 combines with J gene TRBJ2-1; TRBD2 matches at 12 bases. J was trimmed by 0 bases and V by 4 bases; bases with no gene match: 17. Germline V gene sequence: CDR1 SGHDT, CDR2 YYEEEE. This CDR3 spans 21 amino acids. CDR3 bases: TGTGCCAGCAGCGACGGACAGACGACTAGCGGGAGACTTCTCTCCTACAATGAGCAGTTCTTC. Translation: CASSDGQTTSGRLLSYNEQFF. Drawing the rest from reference TRBV5-6 and TRBJ2-1, the complete variable domain is DAGVTQSPTHLIKTRGQQVTLRCSPKSGHDTVSWYQQALGQGPQFIFQYYEEEERQRGNFPDRFSGHQFPNYSSELNVNALLLGDSALYLCASSDGQTTSGRLLSYNEQFFGPGTRLTVL.

This clonotype was picked up many times. The chain recombines TRBV29-1 with TRBJ2-3; D is perhaps TRBD2 (6 bases). The length of the CDR3 is 14 residues. The germline CDR1 and CDR2 sequences are SQVTM and ANQGSEA. Deletions cut 0 bases from V and 10 bases from J, with 17 bases between. The CDR3 region has the DNA TGCAGCGTTGAAGATCTACGGGAGCCCCTCGCGCAGTATTTT. Amino acids: CSVEDLREPLAQYF.

This chain uses TRBV28 with TRBJ1-5; D may be TRBD1 (5 bases). Germline CDR1 is MDHEN and CDR2 is SYDVKM. The V end was cut by 2 bases, the J end by 10 bases, with 9 bases between. The CDR3 contains 12 residues. In DNA, the CDR3 is TGTGCCAGCAGTTTACAGGGTCTTCCCCAGCATTTT. Translating it yields CASSLQGLPQHF. Based on the CDR3 plus reference TRBV28 and TRBJ1-5, the full variable domain is DVKVTQSSRYLVKRTGEKVFLECVQDMDHENMFWYRQDPGLGLRLIYFSYDVKMKEKGDIPEGYSVSREKKERFSLILESASTNQTSMYLCASSLQGLPQHFGDGTRLSIL.

The chain couples TRBV3-1 to TRBJ2-3, with D perhaps matching TRBD2 (7 bases). Trimming removed 1 base at V and 0 bases at J, with 11 bases between. The length of the CDR3 is 16 residues. Germline CDR1 LGHDT, CDR2 YNNKEL (reference sequence). Written as DNA, the CDR3 is TGTGCCAGCAGCCAAGGGGGGGGGGCTAGCACAGATACGCAGTATTTT. This encodes CASSQGGGASTDTQYF.

This clonotype was detected ten times or more. This chain joins TRBV2 and TRBJ2-5; 8 bases agree with TRBD2. V trimming: 7 bases; J trimming: 2 bases; junction bases outside the gene matches: 9. There are 15 residues in the CDR3. CDR1 and CDR2 from the germline V gene are SNHLY and FYNNEI. CDR3 sequence reads: CASTPKTSVQETQYF. The CDR3 DNA reads as TGTGCCAGCACCCCTAAGACTAGCGTTCAAGAGACCCAGTACTTC.

This clonotype came up a few times. The V and J genes are TRBV29-1 and TRBJ1-1; D is perhaps TRBD1 (5 bases). V lost 7 bases, J lost 5 bases, and 11 bases lay in between. Germline lookup yields CDR1 SQVTM and CDR2 ANQGSEA. The CDR3 contains 11 residues. The chain's CDR3 is CSGLGDTEAFF. The CDR3 DNA is TGCAGCGGCTTAGGGGATACTGAAGCTTTCTTT.

In this sample, this clonotype turned up many times. The rearrangement joins TRBV6-5 to TRBJ1-6, with D possibly matching TRBD1 (5 bases). Trimming removed 7 bases from V and 4 bases from J, with 20 bases in between. Germline values: CDR1 MNHEY, CDR2 SVGAGI. This CDR3 region has 17 residues. CDR3 amino acids: CASTLPGGEGYNSPLHF. CDR3 nucleotide sequence: TGTGCCAGCACCCTGCCTGGAGGGGAGGGATATAATTCACCCCTCCACTTT.

The chain uses TRBV6-6 and TRBJ2-5; 12 bases fit TRBD2. V shed 0 bases, J shed 5 bases, and the junction held 13 bases outside the gene matches. Per the germline V gene, CDR1 is MNHNY and CDR2 is SVGAGI (reference sequence). This CDR3 is 19 amino acids long. Here the CDR3 reads CASSYSWPPSGGALETQYF. The CDR3 DNA is TGTGCCAGCAGTTACTCGTGGCCGCCTAGCGGGGGGGCCTTGGAGACCCAGTACTTC.

V gene TRBV5-4 combines with J gene TRBJ2-1; the match to TRBD1 covers 8 bases. The germline gives CDR1 SGHNT, CDR2 YYREEE (reference sequence). The length of the CDR3 is 15 residues. The J segment lost 5 bases and the V segment lost 0 bases, leaving 4 bases of the junction unmatched. CDR3 in DNA: TGTGCCAGCAGCTTGGCCAGGGGGCGGAACAATGAGCAGTTCTTC. This gives the protein CASSLARGRNNEQFF.

This clonotype was found a few times. The chain couples TRBV5-4 to TRBJ2-3, with 12 positions matching TRBD2. J was trimmed by 3 bases and V by 4 bases; bases with no gene match: 6. The CDR3 covers 16 residues. Per germline, CDR1 SGHNT and CDR2 YYREEE (reference sequence). CDR3 coding DNA: TGTGCCAGCAGCGGACTAGCGGGAAAGGGTACAGATACGCAGTATTTT. It codes for CASSGLAGKGTDTQYF.

The genes are TRBV10-3 and TRBJ1-1; D uncertain. The germline CDR1 and CDR2 sequences are ENHRY and SYGVKD. This CDR3 is 16 amino acids long. V lost 3 bases to trimming and J lost 1 base, with 15 bases between them. The chain's CDR3 is CAISERARARNTEAFF. The DNA of the CDR3 is TGTGCCATCAGTGAAAGGGCAAGGGCTAGGAACACTGAAGCTTTCTTT.

V gene TRBV3-1 combines with J gene TRBJ2-1; TRBD2 agrees at 13 bases. CDR3 size: 19 residues. Germline V gene lookup returns CDR1 LGHDT and CDR2 YNNKEL (reference sequence). With 5 bases clipped from V and 4 bases from J, the junction kept 14 bases outside the gene matches. DNA for the CDR3: TGTGCCAGCAGCTGGCGAGTGAGGACTAGCGGGAGAGGTTACAATGAGCAGTTCTTC. It yields the protein CASSWRVRTSGRGYNEQFF.

This clonotype was seen ten or more times. The rearrangement links TRBV6-6 to TRBJ1-2; D is uncertain. The CDR3 has 11 amino acids. The germline V and J ends were trimmed by 3 bases and 6 bases, with 5 bases remaining between them. Germline assignment: CDR1 MNHNY and CDR2 SVGAGI (reference sequence). The CDR3 DNA reads as TGTGCCAGCAGTTATGGGGATGGCTACACCTTC. Its translation is CASSYGDGYTF.

This clonotype was recorded at least ten times. The J gene is TRBJ2-7, the V gene TRBV19; D ambiguous. CDR1 LNHDA and CDR2 SQIVND come from the germline V gene (reference sequence). The V and J ends lost 0 bases and 1 base respectively, with 4 bases between them. This CDR3 region has 13 residues. Written as DNA, the CDR3 is TGTGCCAGTAGTATAGAGTCGTCCTACGAGCAGTACTTC. It encodes CASSIESSYEQYF. Variable domain in full (rest from reference TRBV19 and TRBJ2-7): DGGITQSPKYLFRKEGQNVTLSCEQNLNHDAMYWYRQDPGQGLRLIYYSQIVNDFQKGDIAEGYSVSREKKESFPLTVTSAQKNPTAFYLCASSIESSYEQYFGPGTRLTVT.

This clonotype was seen at least ten times. The V gene is TRBV5-6, the J gene TRBJ1-6, with TRBD1 matching 7 bases. J was trimmed by 7 bases and V by 5 bases; bases with no gene match: 12. Germline V gives CDR1 SGHDT, CDR2 YYEEEE. The CDR3 extends over 16 amino acids. CDR3 in amino acids: CASSSPGQWINSPLHF. CDR3 nucleotide sequence: TGTGCCAGCAGTTCGCCGGGACAGTGGATAAATTCACCCCTCCACTTT.